This TCR beta chain was sequenced during a study of T cell responses to AZD1222 COVID-19 vaccine. Method: immunoSEQ multiplex PCR; TCRdb's copy keeps in-frame clones and lacks some. The table lists approximately 130,000 clones, about 82% of them singletons. On this clone: Its antigen is currently unknown.

General study points: Close to half of all spike-specific TCRs reportedly target regions of the variants that are unmutated. Sampling captured repertoires only after the peak T cell response. White British donors predominated, females outnumbered males, and clonal diversity was possibly underestimated.

This sample comprised peripheral blood, obtained 28 days after the second dose of the MenACWY control vaccine. This clonotype was sampled from an adult who received the MenACWY meningococcal vaccine as a control.

The CDR3 sequence is CASSIGGQGHGYTF. CDR3 DNA: TGTGCCAGTAGTATAGGGGGACAGGGGCATGGCTACACCTTC. The chain carries TRBV19 and TRBJ1-2; TRBD1 agrees at 10 bases. J gave up 6 bases and V 1 base, and 2 bases lay outside the gene matches. The CDR3 totals 14 residues. Germline-derived CDR1 and CDR2 are LNHDA and SQIVND (reference sequence).